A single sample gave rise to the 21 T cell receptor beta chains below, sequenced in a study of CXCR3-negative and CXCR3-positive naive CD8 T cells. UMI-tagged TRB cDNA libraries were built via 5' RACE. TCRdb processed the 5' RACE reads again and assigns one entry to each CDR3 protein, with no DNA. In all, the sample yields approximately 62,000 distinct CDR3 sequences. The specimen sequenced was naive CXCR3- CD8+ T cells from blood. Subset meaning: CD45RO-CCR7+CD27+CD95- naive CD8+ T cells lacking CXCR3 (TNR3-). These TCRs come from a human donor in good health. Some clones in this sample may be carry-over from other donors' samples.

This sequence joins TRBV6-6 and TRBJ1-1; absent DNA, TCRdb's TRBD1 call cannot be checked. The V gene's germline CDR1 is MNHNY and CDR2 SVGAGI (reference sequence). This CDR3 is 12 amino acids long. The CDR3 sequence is CASSQGNTEDFF.

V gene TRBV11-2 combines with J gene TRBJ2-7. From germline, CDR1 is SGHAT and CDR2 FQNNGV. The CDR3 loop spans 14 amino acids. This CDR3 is CASSLGLVSYEQYF.

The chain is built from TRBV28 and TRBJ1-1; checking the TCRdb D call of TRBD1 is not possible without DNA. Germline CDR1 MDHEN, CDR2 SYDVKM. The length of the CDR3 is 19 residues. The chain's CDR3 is CASSFRYPTGMLGGTEAFF. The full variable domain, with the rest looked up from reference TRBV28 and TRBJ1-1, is DVKVTQSSRYLVKRTGEKVFLECVQDMDHENMFWYRQDPGLGLRLIYFSYDVKMKEKGDIPEGYSVSREKKERFSLILESASTNQTSMYLCASSFRYPTGMLGGTEAFFGQGTRLTVV.

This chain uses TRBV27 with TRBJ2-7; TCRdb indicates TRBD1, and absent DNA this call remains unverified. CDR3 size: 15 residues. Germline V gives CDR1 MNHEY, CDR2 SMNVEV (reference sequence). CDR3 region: CASSLAGTGYYEQYF.

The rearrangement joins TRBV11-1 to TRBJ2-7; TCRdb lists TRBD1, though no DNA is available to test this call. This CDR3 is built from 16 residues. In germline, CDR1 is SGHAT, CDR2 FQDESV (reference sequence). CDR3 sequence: CASSLHWRGQNYEQYF.

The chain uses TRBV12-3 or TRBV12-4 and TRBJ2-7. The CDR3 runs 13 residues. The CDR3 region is CASSLGRSYEQYF.

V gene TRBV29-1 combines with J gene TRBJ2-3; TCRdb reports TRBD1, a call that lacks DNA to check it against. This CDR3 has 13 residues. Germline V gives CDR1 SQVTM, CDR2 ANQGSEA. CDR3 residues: CSVVTGDTDTQYF.

The CDR3 is CASSDGQGTYEQYF. This chain links TRBV6-1 with TRBJ2-7; lacking DNA, the TRBD1 call made by TCRdb goes unchecked. The length of the CDR3 is 14 residues. Germline values: CDR1 MNHNS, CDR2 SASEGT.

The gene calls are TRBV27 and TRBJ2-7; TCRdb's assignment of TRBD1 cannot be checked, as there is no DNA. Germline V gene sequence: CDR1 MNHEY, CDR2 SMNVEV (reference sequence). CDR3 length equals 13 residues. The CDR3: CASQTGPSYEQYF.

The CDR3 loop reads CASSFSSEAFF. The chain couples TRBV7-8 to TRBJ1-1. The CDR3 spans 11 residues. Germline V gene lookup returns CDR1 SGHVS and CDR2 FQNEAQ. The full variable domain, its missing parts supplied by reference TRBV7-8 and TRBJ1-1, is GAGVSQSPRYKVAKRGQDVALRCDPISGHVSLFWYQQALGQGPEFLTYFQNEAQLDKSGLPSDRFFAERPEGSVSTLKIQRTQQEDSAVYLCASSFSSEAFFGQGTRLTVV.

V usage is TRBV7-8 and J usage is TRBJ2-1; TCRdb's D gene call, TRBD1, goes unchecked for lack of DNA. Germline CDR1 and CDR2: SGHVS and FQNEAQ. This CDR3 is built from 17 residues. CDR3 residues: CASSLAAGESSYNEQFF.

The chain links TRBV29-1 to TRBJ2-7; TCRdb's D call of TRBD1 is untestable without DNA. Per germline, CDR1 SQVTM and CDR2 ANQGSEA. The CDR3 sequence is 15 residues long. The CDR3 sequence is CSVVLLRGLPPEQYF.

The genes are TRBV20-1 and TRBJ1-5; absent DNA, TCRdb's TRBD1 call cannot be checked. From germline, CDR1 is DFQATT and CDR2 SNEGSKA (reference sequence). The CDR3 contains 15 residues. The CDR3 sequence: CSARESRTGGQPQHF.

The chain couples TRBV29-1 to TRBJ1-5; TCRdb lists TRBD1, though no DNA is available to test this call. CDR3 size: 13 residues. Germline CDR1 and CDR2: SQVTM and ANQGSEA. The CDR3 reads CSVGQGLNQPQHF. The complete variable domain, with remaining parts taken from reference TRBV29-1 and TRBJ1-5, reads SAVISQKPSRDICQRGTSLTIQCQVDSQVTMMFWYRQQPGQSLTLIATANQGSEATYESGFVIDKFPISRPNLTFSTLTVSNMSPEDSSIYLCSVGQGLNQPQHFGDGTRLSIL.

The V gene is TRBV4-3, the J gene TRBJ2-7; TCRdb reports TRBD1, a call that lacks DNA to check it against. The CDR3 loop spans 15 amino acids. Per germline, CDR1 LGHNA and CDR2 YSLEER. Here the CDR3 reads CASSQEGAGGYEQYF.

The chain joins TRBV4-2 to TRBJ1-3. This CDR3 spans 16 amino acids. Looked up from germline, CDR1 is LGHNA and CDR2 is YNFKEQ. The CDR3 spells CASSPQWQVSGNTIYF.

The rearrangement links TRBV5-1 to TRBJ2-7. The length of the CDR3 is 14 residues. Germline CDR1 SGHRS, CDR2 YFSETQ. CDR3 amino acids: CASSPWDDAGEQYF.

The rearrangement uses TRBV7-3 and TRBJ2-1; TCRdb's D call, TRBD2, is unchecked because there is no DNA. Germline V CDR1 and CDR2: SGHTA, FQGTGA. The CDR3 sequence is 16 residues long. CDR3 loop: CASSLGFSGGAGEQFF.

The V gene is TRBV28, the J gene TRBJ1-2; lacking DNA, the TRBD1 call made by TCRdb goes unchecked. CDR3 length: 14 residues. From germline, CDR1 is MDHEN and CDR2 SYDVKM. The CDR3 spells CASGEDRAYYGYTF.

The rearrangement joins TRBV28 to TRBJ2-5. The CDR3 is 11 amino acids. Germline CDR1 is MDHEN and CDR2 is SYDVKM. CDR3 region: CASSLRKTQYF.

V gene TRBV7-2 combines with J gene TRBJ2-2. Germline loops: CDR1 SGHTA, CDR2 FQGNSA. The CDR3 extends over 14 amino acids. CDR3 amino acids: CASSLEYNAGELFF.